This T cell receptor (beta chain) was profiled in a study of CD8+ T cells in alopecia areata. The study's findings and limits: TCRs were shared less clearly across patients than in mice, possibly for HLA-related reasons. Normal skin contains resident alphabeta T cells, and these are also sequenced in scalp samples.

This clone was seen more than once but under ten times. Its specificity is unknown. Genes here carry mouse names. The CDR3 extends 4 residues past the end of the read, so its final part is completed from the germline J gene. Sequencing templates came from extracted RNA that was reverse transcribed into cDNA. Data came from immunoSEQ multiplex PCR; TCRdb stores just in-frame clones and leaves some out. The sample holds around 18,000 clones, and no clone turns up only once. On the basis of CD4, CD8alpha, NKG2D, NKG2ACE and other markers, pooled cutaneous lymph node cells were sorted. CDR1 is NNHDY and CDR2 is SYVADS in the germline V gene. The CDR3 covers 14 residues. V was cut by 2 bases and J by 0 bases, with 8 bases left in between.

The sample consisted of CD8+ T cells sorted from a lymph node. The TCR comes from a C3H/HeJ mouse with alopecia areata. Mouse MHC haplotype: H2-k. The gene calls are TRBV13-3 and TRBJ1-1, with D uncertain. CDR3 DNA (partial): TGTGCCAGCAGTGAAACAGTTGCAAACACA. This gives the protein CASSETVANT. The full CDR3 reads CASSETVANTEVFF.